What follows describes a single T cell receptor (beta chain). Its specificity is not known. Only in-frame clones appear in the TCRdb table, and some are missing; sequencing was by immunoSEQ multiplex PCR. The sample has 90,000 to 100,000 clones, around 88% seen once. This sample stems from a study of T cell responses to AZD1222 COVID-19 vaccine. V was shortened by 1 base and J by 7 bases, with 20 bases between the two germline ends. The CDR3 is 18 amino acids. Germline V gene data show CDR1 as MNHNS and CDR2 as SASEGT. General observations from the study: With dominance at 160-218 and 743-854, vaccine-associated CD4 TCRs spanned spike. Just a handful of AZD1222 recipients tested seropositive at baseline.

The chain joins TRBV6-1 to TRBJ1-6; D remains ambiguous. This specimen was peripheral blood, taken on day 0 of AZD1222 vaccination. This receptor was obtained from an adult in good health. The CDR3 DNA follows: TGTGCCAGCAGTGAAGTTGCGCTGGGTTTGGGAAGGAATTCACCCCTCCACTTT. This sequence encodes CASSEVALGLGRNSPLHF.